This TCR beta chain was obtained from a study of blood T cell repertoires in COVID-19. Across the whole study: Spain, Italy and the United States supplied samples that represented acute and convalescent COVID-19. PBMCs, B-cell-depleted T cells, or T cells provided the cDNA or gDNA that made up the material.

The CDR3 covers 15 residues. Per germline, CDR1 KGHSH and CDR2 LQKENI. With 3 bases clipped from V and 3 bases from J, the junction kept 6 bases outside the gene matches. Authors' methods: How many nucleated cells were present was estimated from reference gene primer amplification. The assay was immunoSEQ multiplex PCR, and TCRdb's table has in-frame clones only and misses some. The D gene and trimming were derived from the DNA, and the V and J assignments and clone size from that table. The table records approximately 98,000 clones, 81% of them present only once. The specimen was peripheral blood. The receptor was derived from a woman of 80 years or more with acute or convalescent COVID-19. The chain has TRBV18 and TRBJ1-1, with 8 positions matching TRBD1. The DNA of the CDR3 is TGTGCCAGCTCACCCCGACAGGGGTGGGACACTGAAGCTTTCTTT. It translates to CASSPRQGWDTEAFF.